This is a list of T cell receptor beta chains from one sample in a study of blood T cell repertoires in COVID-19. TCRdb's table, derived via immunoSEQ multiplex PCR, lists solely in-frame clones and lacks some. In the table there are about 160,000 clones, approximately 83% of which are singletons. Sequencing input: peripheral blood. Receptors were obtained from a woman of 80 years or more with active or convalescent COVID-19. Each CDR3 is given with its conserved first and last residue. Each record gives: clone size, J gene, V gene, D gene, CDR3 DNA, CDR3 protein. A D gene is named only where the DNA matches it firmly. Clone size is stated in some rows and not others, as once, few, many or a class when expanded.

size: -; J: TRBJ2-7; V: TRBV18; D: -; DNA: TGTGCCAGCTCACCACCGGGTCGGGGGTTGGCCTACGAGCAGTACTTC; CDR3: CASSPPGRGLAYEQYF
size: -; J: TRBJ2-5; V: TRBV15; D: TRBD1; DNA: TGTGCCACCAGCAGAGATCGAGGGGGCCGAGAGACCCAGTACTTC; CDR3: CATSRDRGGRETQYF
size: few; J: TRBJ1-2; V: TRBV7-2; D: -; DNA: TGTGCCAGCAGGTACGGGGGAAGTAACTATGGCTACACCTTC; CDR3: CASRYGGSNYGYTF
size: once; J: TRBJ2-1; V: TRBV12-5; D: TRBD2; DNA: TGTGCTAGTGGTTGGGCCGGGGGGAGCTCCTACAATGAGCAGTTCTTC; CDR3: CASGWAGGSSYNEQFF
size: -; J: TRBJ1-2; V: TRBV4-3; D: -; DNA: TGCGCCAGCAGCCAAGATCGGGAAGCCTGGAATGGCTACACCTTC; CDR3: CASSQDREAWNGYTF
size: -; J: TRBJ2-7; V: TRBV7-2; D: TRBD1; DNA: TGTGCCAGCAGCCCGCGACAGGGATACACCTACGAGCAGTACTTC; CDR3: CASSPRQGYTYEQYF
size: once; J: TRBJ2-7; V: TRBV4-3; D: TRBD1; DNA: TGCGCCAGCAGCCGGACCATACAGGGTCAGGGGGAGTACGAGCAGTACTTC; CDR3: CASSRTIQGQGEYEQYF
size: -; J: TRBJ2-2; V: TRBV18; D: TRBD2; DNA: TGTGCCAGCGCTATATCCAGCGGGGGCACCGGGGAGCTGTTTTTT; CDR3: CASAISSGGTGELFF
size: few; J: TRBJ2-2; V: TRBV14; D: -; DNA: TGTGCCAGCAGCAGAGCGAACACCGGGGAGCTGTTTTTT; CDR3: CASSRANTGELFF
size: -; J: TRBJ1-2; V: TRBV6-1; D: -; DNA: TGTGCCAGCAGTGAAGCGGCACCCTATGGCTACACCTTC; CDR3: CASSEAAPYGYTF
size: -; J: TRBJ2-3; V: TRBV27; D: -; DNA: TGTGCCAGCAATCGGGGGGCCAACCAGCACACAGATACGCAGTATTTT; CDR3: CASNRGANQHTDTQYF
size: -; J: TRBJ1-6; V: TRBV19; D: -; DNA: TGTGCCAGCAACGGTTACTATAATTCACCCCTCCACTTT; CDR3: CASNGYYNSPLHF
size: -; J: TRBJ2-7; V: TRBV11-3; D: TRBD2; DNA: TGTGCCAGCAGCTTATCCCGGACTAGCGGGGTCACCACCTCCTACGAGCAGTACTTC; CDR3: CASSLSRTSGVTTSYEQYF
size: -; J: TRBJ1-5; V: TRBV12-5; D: TRBD1; DNA: TGTGCTAGTGGTTTGGGGGGACAGGGGGTCAGCTGGAGCAATCAGCCCCAGCATTTT; CDR3: CASGLGGQGVSWSNQPQHF
size: -; J: TRBJ1-1; V: TRBV3-1/TRBV3-2; D: -; DNA: TGTGCCAGCAGCCCCGGGACATTGAACACTGAAGCTTTCTTT; CDR3: CASSPGTLNTEAFF
size: -; J: TRBJ1-1; V: TRBV3-1/TRBV3-2; D: TRBD1; DNA: TGTGCCAGCAGCCAAGAAGCAGGGGGAGGCACTGAAGCTTTCTTT; CDR3: CASSQEAGGGTEAFF
size: -; J: TRBJ2-2; V: TRBV9; D: -; DNA: TGTGCCAGCAGCGTAGGCGGACTCAACACCGGGGAGCTGTTTTTT; CDR3: CASSVGGLNTGELFF
size: -; J: TRBJ2-5; V: TRBV4-3; D: TRBD1; DNA: TGCGCCAGCAGCCCGAGCACGGACAGGGTCCAAGAGACCCAGTACTTC; CDR3: CASSPSTDRVQETQYF
size: -; J: TRBJ1-4; V: TRBV19; D: -; DNA: TGTGCCAGTAGTTCCAAGACAGTAGCGGCTAATGAAAAACTGTTTTTT; CDR3: CASSSKTVAANEKLFF
size: -; J: TRBJ1-5; V: TRBV12-5; D: TRBD1; DNA: TGTGCTAGTGGAGACAGGGAGTCGAGTCAGCCCCAGCATTTT; CDR3: CASGDRESSQPQHF
size: once; J: TRBJ1-5; V: TRBV5-6; D: -; DNA: TGTGCCAGCAGCTGGGGGGAAATGGGACAGCCCCAGCATTTT; CDR3: CASSWGEMGQPQHF
size: -; J: TRBJ1-1; V: TRBV7-6; D: -; DNA: TGTGCCAGCAGCTTAGAAGGGGGGGCTGAAGCTTTCTTT; CDR3: CASSLEGGAEAFF
size: -; J: TRBJ2-7; V: TRBV14; D: -; DNA: TGTGCCAGCAGCCAGATGTACTTCTACGAGCAGTACTTC; CDR3: CASSQMYFYEQYF
size: -; J: TRBJ1-2; V: TRBV5-1; D: -; DNA: TGCGCCAGCAGCTTGGGGGCAGGAACCGGCTACACCTTC; CDR3: CASSLGAGTGYTF
size: -; J: TRBJ2-7; V: TRBV15; D: -; DNA: TGTGCCACCAGCAGAGATAGGGGCTACGAGCAGTACTTC; CDR3: CATSRDRGYEQYF
size: -; J: TRBJ2-3; V: TRBV18; D: -; DNA: TGTGCCAGCTCCCCGGGAAGCGACACAGATACGCAGTATTTT; CDR3: CASSPGSDTDTQYF
size: -; J: TRBJ1-4; V: TRBV25-1; D: TRBD1; DNA: TGTGCCAGCAGTGATAGGGGACAGCGAACTGAAAAACTGTTTTTT; CDR3: CASSDRGQRTEKLFF
size: -; J: TRBJ1-2; V: TRBV9; D: -; DNA: TGTGCCAGCAGCGCGAGTTCCAGGGGAGAGGACTATGGCTACACCTTC; CDR3: CASSASSRGEDYGYTF
size: -; J: TRBJ1-1; V: TRBV6-5; D: TRBD1; DNA: TGTGCCAGCAGTTACGGGACAGGGGGCCTGGCTTTCTTT; CDR3: CASSYGTGGLAFF
size: once; J: TRBJ2-6; V: TRBV6-5; D: TRBD1; DNA: TGTGCCAGCAGGTCACAGGGGTGGGCCAACGTCCTGACTTTC; CDR3: CASRSQGWANVLTF
size: -; J: TRBJ2-7; V: TRBV7-2; D: -; DNA: TGTGCCAGCACCTGGGACACAAACTCCTACGAGCAGTACTTC; CDR3: CASTWDTNSYEQYF
size: -; J: TRBJ2-5; V: TRBV7-3; D: TRBD1; DNA: TGTGCCAGCAGCTTAGTCGGGGACAGACAAGAGACCCAGTACTTC; CDR3: CASSLVGDRQETQYF
size: -; J: TRBJ1-1; V: TRBV19; D: TRBD1; DNA: TGTGCGAGTAAGGAGGGGACAGGGTCACCGAACACTGAAGCTTTCTTT; CDR3: CASKEGTGSPNTEAFF
size: -; J: TRBJ2-7; V: TRBV3-1/TRBV3-2; D: -; DNA: TGTGCCAGCAGCCGGAAGGGAGAGGGAATCTACGAGCAGTACTTC; CDR3: CASSRKGEGIYEQYF
size: once; J: TRBJ2-7; V: TRBV29-1; D: TRBD2; DNA: TGCAGCGTTGAACGGGGGGGCCGGGGAGAGCAGTACTTC; CDR3: CSVERGGRGEQYF
size: -; J: TRBJ1-5; V: TRBV7-2; D: -; DNA: TGTGCCAGCAGCCCTGAGCAGGGGCAGCCCCAGCATTTT; CDR3: CASSPEQGQPQHF
size: few; J: TRBJ1-2; V: TRBV10-3; D: TRBD1; DNA: TGTGCCATCAGTGATGGGGCAGGGGGTAGTAACAATGGCTACACCTTC; CDR3: CAISDGAGGSNNGYTF
size: -; J: TRBJ1-6; V: TRBV7-2; D: TRBD1; DNA: TGTGCCAGCAGCTTAGCGCAAGGGGGCGCCCCGAGTTTGGCCCTCCACTTT; CDR3: CASSLAQGGAPSLALHF
size: -; J: TRBJ2-2; V: TRBV5-4; D: TRBD2; DNA: TGTGCCAGCAACCACGGGGGGGCGAACACCGGGGAGCTGTTTTTT; CDR3: CASNHGGANTGELFF
size: -; J: TRBJ2-2; V: TRBV12-3/TRBV12-4; D: -; DNA: TGTGCCAGCAGTCGGGCCGGGGAGCTGTTTTTT; CDR3: CASSRAGELFF